This TCR beta chain appears in the sequencing data of a study of T cell responses to AZD1222 COVID-19 vaccine. The CDR3 has 15 amino acids. V was pared by 4 bases and J by 4 bases, with 5 bases of the junction left unmatched. CDR1 is KGHDR, CDR2 SFDVKD, per germline. The method was immunoSEQ multiplex PCR; TCRdb's version includes in-frame clones alone and lacks a portion of them. The sample records 40,000 to 50,000 clones, approximately 88% being singletons. This clonotype was sampled from an adult who received the AZD1222 COVID-19 vaccine. The V gene is TRBV24-1, the J gene TRBJ1-5; 8 nucleotides match TRBD1. The source was peripheral blood, collected 28 days after the second AZD1222 dose. The CDR3 bases are TGTGCCACCAGTGACGCGACAGGGGAGAATCAGCCCCAGCATTTT. It translates to CATSDATGENQPQHF.